The 28 T cell receptor beta chains in this list originate from one sample, sequenced in a study of OX40 agonist ivuxolimab in advanced cancers. Sequencing was performed with immunoSEQ multiplex PCR; in TCRdb, only in-frame clones are kept and a portion is missing. The sample includes 35,000 to 45,000 clones, 74% of them seen just once. The sample was CD4+ or CD8+ T cells sorted from blood, taken in a trial of the OX40 agonist ivuxolimab. These receptors were obtained from an adult with an advanced solid tumor such as melanoma, head and neck, liver or kidney cancer.

The V gene is TRBV21-1, the J gene TRBJ1-2; the D segment call TRBD1 is taken from the table without a DNA check. TRBV21-1 is assigned pseudogene status. CDR3 length equals 17 residues. CDR3 sequence reads: CASSRRQEVVSNYGYTF. The CDR3 region has the DNA TGTGCCAGCAGCAGGCGACAGGAAGTAGTGTCGAACTATGGCTACACCTTC.

This clone was counted a single time. The rearrangement joins TRBV28 to TRBJ1-4; D remains ambiguous. Germline V gives CDR1 MDHEN, CDR2 SYDVKM. Trimming stripped 10 bases from V and 1 base from J, with 16 bases between. The CDR3 totals 15 residues. Here the CDR3 DNA reads TGTGCCACCTCGCCCCTGGGGAGAACTAATGAAAAACTGTTTTTT. Residues: CATSPLGRTNEKLFF.

This clone was seen a few times. For the CDR3, the DNA is TGTGCCAGCAGCAAAGCGCCTGGGTGGGAGAAAAACATTCAGTACTTC. Protein product: CASSKAPGWEKNIQYF. V and J are TRBV21-1 and TRBJ2-4; no check of the table's D call, TRBD2, against the DNA was made. TRBV21-1 is deemed a pseudogene. This CDR3 contains 16 residues.

The chain employs TRBV5-6 and TRBJ1-5; 7 bases agree with TRBD1. Unmatched junction bases numbered 7, after V lost 2 bases and J lost 5 bases. Per germline, CDR1 SGHDT and CDR2 YYEEEE. The CDR3 is made up of 15 amino acids. In DNA, the CDR3 is TGTGCCAGCAGCTTTACTGACAGGGAACATCAGCCCCAGCATTTT. Translating it yields CASSFTDREHQPQHF. Full variable domain (missing parts from reference TRBV5-6 and TRBJ1-5): DAGVTQSPTHLIKTRGQQVTLRCSPKSGHDTVSWYQQALGQGPQFIFQYYEEEERQRGNFPDRFSGHQFPNYSSELNVNALLLGDSALYLCASSFTDREHQPQHFGDGTRLSIL.

The chain is built from TRBV5-6 and TRBJ1-5, with D perhaps TRBD1 (6 bases). The CDR3 runs 15 residues. V was trimmed by 2 bases and J by 1 base, leaving 10 bases between them. CDR1 and CDR2 from the germline V gene are SGHDT and YYEEEE. The CDR3 protein is CASSLTGKSNQPQHF. The CDR3 coding sequence is TGTGCCAGCAGCTTAACAGGGAAAAGCAATCAGCCCCAGCATTTT.

J is TRBJ1-1 and V is TRBV9; D gene ambiguous. Trimming stripped 4 bases from V and 4 bases from J, with 17 bases between. In germline, CDR1 is SGDLS, CDR2 YYNGEE. The CDR3 is made up of 15 amino acids. The CDR3 region has the DNA TGTGCCAGCAGCCCGCCGCCCAGGAAGGGCACTGAAGCTTTCTTT. Amino acid sequence: CASSPPPRKGTEAFF. Complete variable domain (other parts from reference TRBV9 and TRBJ1-1): DSGVTQTPKHLITATGQRVTLRCSPRSGDLSVYWYQQSLDQGLQFLIQYYNGEERAKGNILERFSAQQFPDLHSELNLSSLELGDSALYFCASSPPPRKGTEAFFGQGTRLTVV.

V usage is TRBV11-2 and J usage is TRBJ2-7, with D possibly being TRBD2 (5 bases). Looked up from germline, CDR1 is SGHAT and CDR2 is FQNNGV. V was clipped by 3 bases and J by 1 base, with 13 bases between them. The CDR3 is 15 amino acids. The CDR3, as DNA: TGTGCCAGCAGCTTGGCGGCGGGCCCTTCCTACGAGCAGTACTTC. Translation gives CASSLAAGPSYEQYF.

This clone was recorded once. V and J are TRBV2 and TRBJ2-1; TRBD1 is a possible D gene (6 bases). The CDR3 is 14 amino acids. Germline loops: CDR1 SNHLY, CDR2 FYNNEI. Trimming cost V 3 bases and J 0 bases, with 6 bases left between them. The CDR3 reads CASSEGHSYNEQFF. DNA for the CDR3: TGTGCCAGCAGTGAGGGACACTCCTACAATGAGCAGTTCTTC.

The chain employs TRBV7-8 and TRBJ1-1; D is undetermined. CDR1 is SGHVS, CDR2 FQNEAQ, per germline. The V end lost 9 bases, the J end lost 1 base, and 12 bases lay between the germline ends. CDR3 length equals 13 residues. The CDR3 here is CASGFRANTEAFF. CDR3 nucleotide sequence: TGTGCCAGTGGATTCCGGGCGAACACTGAAGCTTTCTTT.

This clone appeared once. The V call is TRBV6-1, the J call TRBJ2-6; D is undetermined. Per the germline V gene, CDR1 is MNHNS and CDR2 is SASEGT. V was trimmed by 6 bases and J by 0 bases, leaving 9 bases between them. This CDR3 is built from 15 residues. The CDR3 sequence is CASSDTVSGANVLTF. CDR3 sequence (DNA): TGTGCCAGCAGCGACACGGTCTCTGGGGCCAACGTCCTGACTTTC.

This chain's CDR3 is CASSLGGQPNTEAFF. The CDR3 DNA reads as TGTGCCAGCAGCTTAGGAGGTCAGCCGAACACTGAAGCTTTCTTT. The chain joins TRBV7-8 to TRBJ1-1; D is uncertain. The CDR3 has 15 residues. Germline values: CDR1 SGHVS, CDR2 FQNEAQ. Trimming took off 1 base at V and 1 base at J, with 10 bases between the two ends.

The CDR3 reads CASSSRLISGETQYF. The CDR3 DNA follows: TGCGCCAGCAGCTCCCGACTAATTTCAGGAGAGACCCAGTACTTC. The rearrangement uses TRBV5-1 and TRBJ2-5; the D gene is possibly TRBD2 (5 bases). The CDR3 is 15 amino acids. CDR1 and CDR2 (germline): SGHRS, YFSETQ. V was clipped by 3 bases and J by 4 bases, with 16 bases between them.

The chain couples TRBV6-5 to TRBJ1-2; 7 nucleotides match TRBD1. Unmatched junction bases numbered 8, after V lost 5 bases and J lost 2 bases. The length of the CDR3 is 15 residues. CDR1 and CDR2 from the germline V gene are MNHEY and SVGAGI. The CDR3 spells CASSQYRGLNYGYTF. The CDR3 bases are TGTGCCAGCAGTCAATACAGGGGTTTAAACTATGGCTACACCTTC.

V is TRBV2 and J is TRBJ2-7, with D unclear. Looked up from germline, CDR1 is SNHLY and CDR2 is FYNNEI. The CDR3 spans 11 residues. The V end was cut by 4 bases, the J end by 4 bases, with 5 bases between. CDR3 in amino acids: CASSVGYEQYF. The CDR3 bases are TGTGCCAGCAGTGTAGGTTACGAGCAGTACTTC.

CDR3 region: CASSPRNSNEQFF. CDR3 bases: TGTGCCAGCAGCCCGCGGAATTCCAATGAGCAGTTCTTC. V usage is TRBV9 and J usage is TRBJ2-1, with no clear D. V was cut by 4 bases and J by 6 bases, with 11 bases left in between. The CDR3 sequence is 13 residues long. Looked up from germline, CDR1 is SGDLS and CDR2 is YYNGEE.

This clone occurred a few times. V gene TRBV7-2 combines with J gene TRBJ1-1; TRBD1 is a possible D gene (6 bases). The length of the CDR3 is 13 residues. Germline CDR1 SGHTA, CDR2 FQGNSA. V dropped 2 bases and J dropped 8 bases, with 12 bases sitting between them. CDR3 coding DNA: TGTGCCAGCAGCTTATTCCTGGGGGCGGAAGCTTTCTTT. It yields the protein CASSLFLGAEAFF.

The chain links TRBV5-1 to TRBJ2-1; 10 bases line up with TRBD2. Germline assignment: CDR1 SGHRS and CDR2 YFSETQ. V was clipped by 1 base and J by 9 bases; unmatched bases: 10. This CDR3 has 16 residues. The CDR3: CASSLNRAGGPGEQFF. For the CDR3, the DNA is TGCGCCAGCAGCTTGAACCGAGCGGGGGGGCCCGGTGAGCAGTTCTTC.

The chain uses TRBV15 and TRBJ2-1; 10 nucleotides match TRBD2. Germline trimming cut 1 base from V and 10 bases from J; bases unmatched to any gene: 7. CDR1 and CDR2 (germline): LNHNV, YYDKDF (reference sequence). This CDR3 comprises 15 residues. This CDR3 is CATSRAAGGLEEQFF. CDR3 DNA sequence: TGTGCCACCAGCAGAGCAGCGGGGGGGTTGGAAGAGCAGTTCTTC.

The CDR3 nucleotides read TGTGCCAGCAGCTTAGACCGGACCCCCGGGACCGGGGAGCTGTTTTTT. Protein sequence: CASSLDRTPGTGELFF. The chain joins TRBV11-3 to TRBJ2-2; D gene unclear. CDR1 SGHNT and CDR2 YENEEA come from the germline V gene. V was cut by 0 bases and J by 5 bases, with 13 bases left in between. The CDR3 extends over 16 amino acids.

This clone has just a few counts. The rearrangement uses TRBV2 and TRBJ1-1; D remains unclear. Germline CDR1 SNHLY, CDR2 FYNNEI. The ends were cut back, 7 bases at V and 1 base at J, with 10 bases in the middle. This CDR3 comprises 13 residues. The CDR3 nucleotides read TGTGCCAGCAAGTTGGACGGGAACACTGAAGCTTTCTTT. Protein sequence: CASKLDGNTEAFF.

The rearrangement joins TRBV7-8 to TRBJ2-3, with a tentative D call TRBD1 (5 bases). Germline CDR1 reads SGHVS; CDR2 reads FQNEAQ. Trimming stripped 5 bases from V and 6 bases from J, with 15 bases between. The CDR3 is made up of 14 amino acids. CDR3 in amino acids: CASSPRQPGDTQYF. In DNA form, the CDR3 reads TGTGCCAGCAGCCCAAGACAGCCAGGGGATACGCAGTATTTT.

The chain employs TRBV5-5 and TRBJ2-3; D uncertain. Trimming took 0 bases from V and 10 from J, leaving 9 bases between them. From germline, CDR1 is SGHKS and CDR2 YYEKEE (reference sequence). The CDR3 covers 12 residues. CDR3 region: CASSLEVPSQYF. The CDR3 region has the DNA TGTGCCAGCAGCTTGGAGGTCCCTTCGCAGTATTTT.

This clone turned up a few times. The chain employs TRBV19 and TRBJ1-3; weak D call: TRBD1 (5 bases). The V end lost 3 bases, the J end lost 0 bases, and 9 bases lay between the germline ends. The CDR3 contains 15 residues. Germline V lookup: CDR1 LNHDA, CDR2 SQIVND (reference sequence). The CDR3 coding sequence is TGTGCCAGTAGTATTGGGGGGTCCTCTGGAAACACCATATATTTT. Amino acid sequence: CASSIGGSSGNTIYF.

This chain connects TRBV5-1 to TRBJ1-5; D ambiguous. Per the germline V gene, CDR1 is SGHRS and CDR2 is YFSETQ. The CDR3 extends over 14 amino acids. V shed 0 bases and J shed 4 bases, with 8 bases lying between them. The DNA of the CDR3 is TGCGCCAGCAGCTTGGAGGGAGGGAATCAGCCCCAGCATTTT. Encoded protein: CASSLEGGNQPQHF.

The gene calls are TRBV14 and TRBJ1-3; no firm D call. V lost 2 bases, J lost 2 bases, and 16 bases lay in between. CDR3 length: 17 amino acids. Per germline, CDR1 SGHDN and CDR2 FVKESK. The chain's CDR3 is CASSQTAYSSAGNTIYF. The CDR3 bases are TGTGCCAGCAGCCAAACAGCTTACTCCTCAGCTGGAAACACCATATATTTT.

The V gene is TRBV5-5, the J gene TRBJ1-6; TRBD1 is a possible D gene (6 bases). From germline, CDR1 is SGHKS and CDR2 YYEKEE (reference sequence). V lost 4 bases and J 0 bases, leaving 11 bases between the germline ends. This CDR3 spans 16 amino acids. This CDR3 is CASSGTTGSYNSPLHF. CDR3 coding DNA: TGTGCCAGCAGCGGTACGACAGGCTCCTATAATTCACCCCTCCACTTT. Full variable domain (missing parts from reference TRBV5-5 and TRBJ1-6): DAGVTQSPTHLIKTRGQQVTLRCSPISGHKSVSWYQQVLGQGPQFIFQYYEKEERGRGNFPDRFSARQFPNYSSELNVNALLLGDSALYLCASSGTTGSYNSPLHFGNGTRLTVT.

The V and J genes are TRBV7-8 and TRBJ1-1; 7 bases fit TRBD1. Germline CDR1 and CDR2: SGHVS and FQNEAQ. This CDR3 is 14 amino acids long. V dropped 5 bases and J dropped 0; count of bases not matched to a gene: 3. Here the CDR3 DNA reads TGTGCCAGCAGCCCTGACAGGGTGAACACTGAAGCTTTCTTT. Its protein is CASSPDRVNTEAFF.

V is TRBV4-1 and J is TRBJ2-5, with 8 bases identical to TRBD2. The germline gives CDR1 MGHRA, CDR2 YSYEKL. The V and J ends lost 1 base and 5 bases, in that order; junction bases with no gene match: 3. The CDR3 is made up of 14 amino acids. The CDR3 DNA sequence: TGCGCCAGCAGCCAAGCCGGGGGGGCGGAGACCCAGTACTTC. Its protein product is CASSQAGGAETQYF.